This is a list of T cell receptor beta chains from one sample in a study of blood T cell repertoires in COVID-19. Using immunoSEQ multiplex PCR, the repertoire was profiled, and TCRdb retains in-frame clones only, with some absent. The sample holds 390,000 or so clones; around nine tenths are singletons and the top ten take 10%. Sample: PBMCs or T cells enriched from blood (not recorded which). The receptors stem from a woman aged 45-65 years who had recovered from COVID-19. Each CDR3 is given with its conserved first and last residue. The order of the fields is V gene, J gene, CDR3 protein.

TRBV30,TRBJ1-2,CAWRPGRVANYGYTF
TRBV7-2,TRBJ2-1,CASSLVGTGPTEQFF
TRBV19,TRBJ2-2,CASSRQGEVYTGELFF
TRBV11-2,TRBJ2-1,CASSFIAASSYNEQFF
TRBV15,TRBJ1-2,CATSRDRRDYGYTF
TRBV28,TRBJ1-4,CATNPGQAAANEKLFF
TRBV19,TRBJ1-2,CASSDTGITGYTF
TRBV3-1/TRBV3-2,TRBJ2-1,CATYCGARNEQFF
TRBV2,TRBJ2-7,CASSEDYNLSYEQYF
TRBV29-1,TRBJ1-5,CSVLPQGIDQPQHF
TRBV4-3,TRBJ1-2,CASSHHTGQYGYTF
TRBV10-3,TRBJ1-2,CAISPMSGSTFNF
TRBV3-1/TRBV3-2,TRBJ1-1,CASSHPDTLNTEAFF
TRBV5-6,TRBJ2-7,CASSIAGGSYEQYF
TRBV21-1,TRBJ1-5,CASSKAQGGQPQHF
TRBV3-1/TRBV3-2,TRBJ2-7,CASSQFFGGAYEQYF
TRBV28,TRBJ2-1,CASSRSGGANNEQFF